These T cell receptor beta chains were read from a single sample in a study of cytomegalovirus exposure and HLA in healthy donors. Repertoires were generated with immunoSEQ multiplex PCR, while TCRdb's copy carries only in-frame clones and drops some. Of about 240,000 clones detected, 70% to 90% appear once; the ten largest clones hold around 8%. Material: PBMCs. These TCRs come from an older woman in good health and CMV-seropositive. Each CDR3 is given with its conserved first and last residue. The D gene is left open where the match is weak. Some rows mark clone size as missing; the rest say once, few, many or name a class of expanded clone.

clone size | D gene | J gene | V gene | CDR3 protein | CDR3 DNA
NA | NA | TRBJ2-5 | TRBV18 | CASSPRDSQETQYF | TGTGCCAGCTCACCGCGGGACAGCCAAGAGACCCAGTACTTC
few | NA | TRBJ1-1 | TRBV5-1 | CASSLSSGITEAFF | TGCGCCAGCAGCTTATCATCGGGTATCACTGAAGCTTTCTTT
once | NA | TRBJ2-3 | TRBV5-6 | CASSLEIGVTDTQYF | TGTGCCAGCAGCTTGGAGATCGGGGTCACAGATACGCAGTATTTT
NA | NA | TRBJ1-2 | TRBV6-4 | CASSDPPRRGEDYGYTF | TGTGCCAGCAGTGACCCTCCTAGGCGGGGGGAGGACTATGGCTACACCTTC
NA | NA | TRBJ1-4 | TRBV5-1 | CASSLQAATNEKLFF | TGCGCCAGCAGCTTACAGGCCGCAACTAATGAAAAACTGTTTTTT
NA | TRBD1 | TRBJ1-1 | TRBV28 | CASSLPGTGTDEAFF | TGTGCCAGCAGTCTGCCCGGGACAGGGACGGATGAAGCTTTCTTT
NA | NA | TRBJ1-1 | TRBV5-1 | CASSLAAGMGTEAFF | TGCGCCAGCAGCTTGGCCGCGGGGATGGGCACTGAAGCTTTCTTT
NA | NA | TRBJ1-1 | TRBV10-3 | CAISDMNTEAFF | TGTGCCATCAGTGACATGAACACTGAAGCTTTCTTT
NA | TRBD1 | TRBJ2-1 | TRBV19 | CASSIAGGEQFF | TGTGCCAGTAGTATCGCAGGGGGTGAGCAGTTCTTC
NA | NA | TRBJ2-2 | TRBV19 | CASSKEAGNTGELFF | TGTGCCAGTAGTAAGGAGGCAGGCAACACCGGGGAGCTGTTTTTT
NA | NA | TRBJ2-7 | TRBV5-6 | CASGRGQNSYEQYF | TGTGCCAGCGGTAGAGGGCAGAACTCCTACGAGCAGTACTTC
NA | TRBD1 | TRBJ1-1 | TRBV5-1 | CASSSSGQGNRAF | TGCGCCAGCAGCTCCTCGGGACAGGGTAATCGGGCATTT
few | TRBD1 | TRBJ1-1 | TRBV5-1 | CASSWGQGNTEAFF | TGCGCCAGCAGCTGGGGACAGGGGAACACTGAAGCTTTCTTT
NA | NA | TRBJ1-4 | TRBV4-1 | CASSQDGGRLEKLFF | TGCGCCAGCAGCCAAGATGGAGGACGTCTAGAAAAACTGTTTTTT
NA | NA | TRBJ1-2 | TRBV7-9 | CASSQGSQLPVYGYTF | TGTGCCAGCAGCCAAGGGAGCCAACTTCCCGTCTATGGCTACACCTTC
NA | TRBD1 | TRBJ1-1 | TRBV13 | CASRGTGETEAFF | TGTGCCAGCAGGGGGACAGGGGAGACTGAAGCTTTCTTT
NA | NA | TRBJ1-4 | TRBV29-1 | CSVQQVLGEKLFF | TGCAGCGTTCAACAGGTTTTAGGTGAAAAACTGTTTTTT
few | NA | TRBJ1-3 | TRBV5-4 | CASSLEVKESGNTIYF | TGTGCCAGCAGCTTGGAGGTTAAGGAGTCCGGAAACACCATATATTTT
few | NA | TRBJ2-1 | TRBV27 | CASSLSSYNEQFF | TGTGCCAGCAGCCTGAGCTCCTACAATGAGCAGTTCTTC
NA | NA | TRBJ2-7 | TRBV9 | CASSVANRGEQYF | TGTGCCAGCAGCGTAGCTAACCGAGGCGAGCAGTACTTC
NA | NA | TRBJ2-1 | TRBV4-1 | CASSQERGTASQPYNEQFF | TGCGCCAGCAGCCAAGAAAGGGGGACCGCCTCCCAGCCCTACAATGAGCAGTTCTTC
NA | NA | TRBJ2-2 | TRBV7-9 | CASSLRTLPYAGELFF | TGTGCCAGCAGCCTACGGACACTACCCTACGCCGGGGAGCTGTTTTTT
NA | NA | TRBJ1-2 | TRBV7-3 | CASSERGYNYGYTF | TGTGCCAGCAGCGAGCGGGGATATAACTATGGCTACACCTTC
many | TRBD1 | TRBJ1-4 | TRBV2 | CASTIDRDREKLFF | TGTGCCAGCACCATCGACAGGGACAGGGAAAAACTGTTTTTT
NA | NA | TRBJ1-5 | TRBV2 | CASSEAGRNQPQHF | TGTGCCAGCAGTGAGGCAGGGAGGAATCAGCCCCAGCATTTT
NA | NA | TRBJ2-1 | TRBV7-6 | CASSLVPGTQLYNEQFF | TGTGCCAGCAGCTTAGTCCCCGGGACACAGCTCTACAATGAGCAGTTCTTC
once | NA | TRBJ1-3 | TRBV9 | CASSVGATENTIYF | TGTGCCAGCAGCGTAGGGGCCACGGAAAACACCATATATTTT
NA | NA | TRBJ2-1 | TRBV28 | CASSWRRTNEQFF | TGTGCCAGCAGTTGGCGAAGGACAAATGAGCAGTTCTTC
NA | TRBD1 | TRBJ2-3 | TRBV7-3 | CASSLSGTGVGDTQYF | TGTGCCAGCAGCTTATCCGGGACAGGGGTAGGGGATACGCAGTATTTT
NA | NA | TRBJ2-3 | TRBV19 | CASSIDHPDTQYF | TGTGCCAGTAGTATAGATCATCCAGATACGCAGTATTTT
NA | TRBD1 | TRBJ1-2 | TRBV7-9 | CASSLGDSGSNYGYTF | TGTGCCAGCAGCTTAGGGGACAGTGGGTCTAACTATGGCTACACCTTC
NA | NA | TRBJ1-1 | TRBV10-3 | CAISETGNTEAFF | TGTGCCATCAGCGAAACAGGGAACACTGAAGCTTTCTTT
NA | NA | TRBJ1-1 | TRBV5-1 | CASSPRDKVSAFF | TGCGCCAGCAGCCCCCGGGACAAGGTATCGGCTTTCTTT
NA | NA | TRBJ2-6 | TRBV11-2 | CASRGSQGPRANVLTF | TGTGCCAGCAGAGGATCACAGGGCCCGAGGGCCAACGTCCTGACTTTC
few | TRBD1 | TRBJ2-7 | TRBV6-8 | CASSYGGTGGEQYF | TGTGCCAGCAGTTATGGGGGGACAGGGGGTGAGCAGTACTTC
NA | NA | TRBJ1-1 | TRBV19 | CASSRISLGGVEAFF | TGTGCCAGTAGTCGGATAAGCCTAGGAGGGGTTGAAGCTTTCTTT
NA | NA | TRBJ2-2 | TRBV9 | CASSPSMGRVGELFF | TGTGCCAGCAGCCCAAGTATGGGGCGAGTCGGGGAGCTGTTTTTT
NA | TRBD1 | TRBJ1-5 | TRBV28 | CARWTGGRNQPQHF | TGTGCCAGATGGACAGGGGGCCGAAATCAGCCCCAGCATTTT
few | TRBD1 | TRBJ1-1 | TRBV27 | CASSQTGDTEAFF | TGTGCCAGCAGTCAGACAGGGGACACTGAAGCTTTCTTT
NA | TRBD1 | TRBJ2-1 | TRBV5-1 | CASSWDRETPQFF | TGCGCCAGCAGCTGGGACAGGGAAACCCCCCAGTTCTTC